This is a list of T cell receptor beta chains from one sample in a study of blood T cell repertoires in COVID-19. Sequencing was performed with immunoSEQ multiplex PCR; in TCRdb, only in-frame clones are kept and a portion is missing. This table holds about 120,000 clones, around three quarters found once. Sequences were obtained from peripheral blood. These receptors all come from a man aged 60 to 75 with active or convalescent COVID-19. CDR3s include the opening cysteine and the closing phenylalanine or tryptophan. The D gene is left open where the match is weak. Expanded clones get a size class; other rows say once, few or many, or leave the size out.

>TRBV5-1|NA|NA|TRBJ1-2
TGCGCCAGCAGCTTGTCAGGGGAGGGGTATGGCTACACCTTC
CASSLSGEGYGYTF
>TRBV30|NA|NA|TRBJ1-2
TGTGCCTTAGACAGGACTAACTATGGCTACACCTTC
CALDRTNYGYTF
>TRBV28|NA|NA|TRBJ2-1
TGTGCCAGCAGAGCCCGGACAGACACCAATGAGCAGTTCTTC
CASRARTDTNEQFF
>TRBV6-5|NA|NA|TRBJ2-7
TGTGCCAGCAACCGACAGGGACTCTCCTACGAGCAGTACTTC
CASNRQGLSYEQYF
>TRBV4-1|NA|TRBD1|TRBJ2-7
TGCGCCAGCAGCCGGGTATCACCGGGACAGGGATCCTACGAGCAGTACTTC
CASSRVSPGQGSYEQYF
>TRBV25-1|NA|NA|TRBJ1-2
TGTGCCAGCAGTACCCAGGGACTTCTCCCCTATGGCTACACCTTC
CASSTQGLLPYGYTF
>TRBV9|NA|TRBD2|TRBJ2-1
TGTGCCAGCAGCGTAGTGACTAGCGGGGAGGGGTCCAATGAGCAGTTCTTC
CASSVVTSGEGSNEQFF
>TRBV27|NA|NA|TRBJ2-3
TGTGCCAGCAGTTTAAAGGAGGGTAGCACAGATACGCAGTATTTT
CASSLKEGSTDTQYF
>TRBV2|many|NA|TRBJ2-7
TGTGCCAGCAGTTTTGAGGGAGTCTACGAGCAGTACTTC
CASSFEGVYEQYF
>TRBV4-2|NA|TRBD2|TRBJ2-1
TGTGCCAGCCGAGCGTCAGGACTAGCGGGAGAGAATGAGCAGTTCTTC
CASRASGLAGENEQFF
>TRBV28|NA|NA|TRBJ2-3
TGTGCCAGCAGTCCCCAGGAAGGCGCAGATACGCAGTATTTT
CASSPQEGADTQYF
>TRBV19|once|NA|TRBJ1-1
TGTGCCAGTAGTATAAGAGTAAACACTGAAGCTTTCTTT
CASSIRVNTEAFF
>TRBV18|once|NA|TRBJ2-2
TGTGCCAGCTCAACACAGGCAGGAAACACCGGGGAGCTGTTTTTT
CASSTQAGNTGELFF
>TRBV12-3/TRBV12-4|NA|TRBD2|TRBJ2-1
TGTGCCAGCAGCCCCCAACTAGCGGGAGAGCAGTTCTTC
CASSPQLAGEQFF
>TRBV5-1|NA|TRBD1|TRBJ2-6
TGCGCCAGCAGCTTTAATATACAGGGGGCTGGGGCCAACGTCCTGACTTTC
CASSFNIQGAGANVLTF
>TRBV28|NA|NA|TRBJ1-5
TGTGCCAGCAGTTTATGGGAGGGTAGCAATCAGCCCCAGCATTTT
CASSLWEGSNQPQHF
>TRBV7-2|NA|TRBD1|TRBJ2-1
TGTGCCAGCAGCCAAAAGGGACAGAATAACAATGAGCAGTTCTTC
CASSQKGQNNNEQFF
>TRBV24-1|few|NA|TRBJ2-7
TGTGCCACCAGTGACCCCTACTCCTACGAGCAGTACTTC
CATSDPYSYEQYF
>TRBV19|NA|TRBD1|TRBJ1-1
TGTGCCAGTAGCCCCGACAGGGGCTTGAACACTGAAGCTTTCTTT
CASSPDRGLNTEAFF
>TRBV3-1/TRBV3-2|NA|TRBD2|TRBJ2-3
TGTGCCAGCAGCCAGCAGGGACTAGCTAGGGATACGCAGTATTTT
CASSQQGLARDTQYF
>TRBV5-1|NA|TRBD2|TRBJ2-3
TGCGCCAGCAGCTCAACCACTAGCGGGAGTCGGGATACGCAGTATTTT
CASSSTTSGSRDTQYF
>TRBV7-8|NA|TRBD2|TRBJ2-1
TGTGCCAGCAGCTTGGGACTATCCTACAATGAGCAGTTCTTC
CASSLGLSYNEQFF
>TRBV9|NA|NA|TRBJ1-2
TGTGCCAGCAGCGCCACCTCCCGGGGCTACACCTTC
CASSATSRGYTF
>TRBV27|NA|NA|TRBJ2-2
TGTGCCAGCAGTCGAATCATACCCGATCTGAGGGAGCGGACCGGGGAGCTGTTTTTT
CASSRIIPDLRERTGELFF
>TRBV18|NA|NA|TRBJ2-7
TGTGCCAGCTCACCGGGAGGTGACGAGTACTTC
CASSPGGDEYF
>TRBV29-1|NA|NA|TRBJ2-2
TGCAGCGTTATAGCGGACCGAGCCACCGGGGAGCTGTTTTTT
CSVIADRATGELFF
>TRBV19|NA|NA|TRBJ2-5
TGTGCCAGTAAAAGTGGCGCCGGGGCGGGACTGGGGGAGACCCAGTACTTC
CASKSGAGAGLGETQYF
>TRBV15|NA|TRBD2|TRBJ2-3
TGTGCCACCAGCAGAGCATTCCGGGAGGGCACAGATACGCAGTATTTT
CATSRAFREGTDTQYF
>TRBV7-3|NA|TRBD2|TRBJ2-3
TGTGCCAGCAGTCCTGGGACTAGCGGACAGAGAGATACGCAGTATTTT
CASSPGTSGQRDTQYF
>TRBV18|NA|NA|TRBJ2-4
TGTGCCAGCTCACCAGGACTCAAAAACATTCAGTACTTC
CASSPGLKNIQYF
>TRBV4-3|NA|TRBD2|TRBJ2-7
TGCGCCAGCAGCCAAGAATCTAGCGGACTTTACGAGCAGTACTTC
CASSQESSGLYEQYF
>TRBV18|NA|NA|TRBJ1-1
TGTGCCAGCTCACCTATACCCAGGGTCGTCACTGAAGCTTTCTTT
CASSPIPRVVTEAFF
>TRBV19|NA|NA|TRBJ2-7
TGTGCCAGTAGTATTGGACTCCTCTCCGAGCAGTACTTC
CASSIGLLSEQYF
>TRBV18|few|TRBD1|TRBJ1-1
TGTGCCAGCTCACCACCGCGAGCAGGGGGCCTGAACACTGAAGCTTTCTTT
CASSPPRAGGLNTEAFF